The 9 T cell receptor beta chains below all came from one sample that was sequenced in a study of T cells in Graves' hyperthyroidism and ophthalmopathy. RNA transcripts gave rise to amplified TCR beta CDR3 regions. HTBI primers were employed in a first-round RT-PCR of the TCR CDR3. Each CDR3 protein gets one entry after TCRdb re-called the multiplex PCR reads with MiXCR. The table shows roughly 500,000 distinct CDR3 sequences, with approximately 25% occurring only once. Sequences were obtained from blood. Source of these receptors: a woman aged 25 to 39 with Graves' ophthalmopathy.

There are a few counts of this clonotype. In DNA, the CDR3 is TGTGCCAGCAATGGGCAGGCCCAAGAGACCCAGTACTTC. Its protein is CASNGQAQETQYF. J is TRBJ2-5 and V is TRBV6-1; D is undetermined. CDR1 and CDR2 from the germline V gene are MNHNS and SASEGT. The V gene lost 7 bases and the J gene lost 1 base, with 10 bases spanning the gap. The CDR3 totals 13 residues.

This clonotype was seen ten or more times. V and J are TRBV29-1 and TRBJ1-1; D possibly corresponds to TRBD1 (5 bases). Germline V gene lookup returns CDR1 SQVTM and CDR2 ANQGSEA. The CDR3 sequence is 13 residues long. The ends were cut back, 5 bases at V and 3 bases at J, with 13 bases in the middle. DNA for the CDR3: TGCAGCGTTCGCCCGCAGGGAGACACTGAAGCTTTCTTT. It codes for CSVRPQGDTEAFF.

This clonotype was recorded many times. This chain connects TRBV20-1 to TRBJ1-2; a weak D match, TRBD1 (5 bases). CDR1 and CDR2 from the germline V gene are DFQATT and SNEGSKA (reference sequence). V dropped 5 bases and J dropped 0 bases, with 16 bases sitting between them. The CDR3 runs 15 residues. CDR3: CSAYGPTDANYGYTF. The CDR3 DNA reads TGCAGTGCTTACGGACCGACAGACGCTAACTATGGCTACACCTTC.

The rearrangement uses TRBV27 and TRBJ2-1, with a possible D match to TRBD2 (5 bases). V lost 2 bases and J lost 0, with 11 bases in between. Germline CDR1 and CDR2: MNHEY and SMNVEV (reference sequence). The CDR3 runs to 16 residues. The CDR3 nucleotides are TGTGCCAGCAGTTTAGGGCTAGCTGCCTCCTACAATGAGCAGTTCTTC. Translating gives CASSLGLAASYNEQFF.

This clonotype was seen at least ten times. As DNA, the CDR3 is TGTGCCAGCAGTTTAAACTTCCCCCCCTCTCTCGGCGAGCAGTACTTC. It yields the protein CASSLNFPPSLGEQYF. V gene TRBV28 combines with J gene TRBJ2-7; D unclear. There are 16 residues in the CDR3. Germline CDR1 MDHEN, CDR2 SYDVKM. The ends were cut back, 2 bases at V and 6 bases at J, with 20 bases in the middle.

This rearrangement joins TRBV5-1 to TRBJ2-5; 8 bases agree with TRBD2. The germline CDR1 and CDR2 sequences are SGHRS and YFSETQ. V was pared by 1 base and J by 5 bases, with 10 bases of the junction left unmatched. The CDR3 loop spans 16 amino acids. In DNA, the CDR3 is TGCGCCAGCAGCTTGCAGACGGGAGGGCCGGGGGAGACCCAGTACTTC. Translated: CASSLQTGGPGETQYF.

V and J are TRBV19 and TRBJ1-1; tentative D call: TRBD1 (5 bases). The CDR3 has 14 residues. Between the trimmed V and J ends, which lost 6 bases and 5 bases, there was a span of 16 bases. Looked up from germline, CDR1 is LNHDA and CDR2 is SQIVND (reference sequence). Here the CDR3 reads CASSLGHRGTEAFF. In nucleotides, the CDR3 is TGTGCCAGTAGCCTCGGACACCGAGGGACTGAAGCTTTCTTT.

There are many counts of this clonotype. V and J are TRBV5-1 and TRBJ1-1, with a possible D match to TRBD1 (5 bases). The CDR3 is 13 residues long. V dropped 7 bases and J dropped 1 base, with 11 bases sitting between them. Germline CDR1 reads SGHRS; CDR2 reads YFSETQ. CDR3 nucleotide sequence: TGCGCCAGCGGAGGGGCGGGGAACACTGAAGCTTTCTTT. Encoded protein: CASGGAGNTEAFF.

This clonotype was counted at least ten times. The chain employs TRBV7-2 and TRBJ1-1, with TRBD1 matching over 10 bases. V was clipped by 0 bases and J by 5 bases; unmatched bases: 3. The CDR3 extends over 15 amino acids. The germline gives CDR1 SGHTA, CDR2 FQGNSA. The CDR3 loop reads CASSLAGQGLTEAFF. The DNA of the CDR3 is TGTGCCAGCAGCTTAGCGGGACAGGGGTTGACTGAAGCTTTCTTT.